Listed here are 19 T cell receptor beta chains from one sample, sequenced in a study of memory CD4+ T cells and cytomegalovirus serostatus. Single viable CD3+CD4+CD8-CD45RO+ cells were sorted as the memory CD4+ T cells. Profiling relied on immunoSEQ multiplex PCR, and the TCRdb table lists in-frame clones only, not all of them. The sample carries around 50,000 clones, about 78% recorded once. Sequenced: memory CD4+ T cells from blood. These receptor sequences come from an adult in good health and CMV-seronegative.

The rearrangement joins TRBV9 to TRBJ1-4; 7 bases agree with TRBD1. CDR3 length: 14 residues. Trimming cost V 2 bases and J 8 bases; bases outside gene matches: 6. Germline CDR1 is SGDLS and CDR2 is YYNGEE. CDR3 loop: CASSVTGTEEKLFF. The CDR3, as DNA: TGTGCCAGCAGCGTGACAGGGACTGAGGAAAAACTGTTTTTT.

The chain uses TRBV2 and TRBJ2-6; TRBD1 or TRBD2 may be the D gene (5 bases each). There are 13 residues in the CDR3. Trimming took 6 bases from V and 5 from J, leaving 8 bases between them. Germline loops: CDR1 SNHLY, CDR2 FYNNEI. This CDR3 is CASRGERANVLTF. The CDR3 bases are TGTGCCAGCAGGGGGGAAAGGGCCAACGTCCTGACTTTC.

The rearrangement joins TRBV9 to TRBJ2-1; possible D gene TRBD2, 6 bases. Trimming pared 7 bases from V and 5 bases from J, leaving 22 bases between. This CDR3 has 16 amino acids. Germline V CDR1 and CDR2: SGDLS, YYNGEE. The CDR3 reads CASGPSATQKNNEQFF. The CDR3 DNA reads TGTGCCAGCGGGCCTAGCGCCACCCAGAAGAACAATGAGCAGTTCTTC.

The chain is built from TRBV5-1 and TRBJ2-2; TRBD2 agrees at 8 bases. The CDR3 is 20 amino acids. Germline V gives CDR1 SGHRS, CDR2 YFSETQ. Trimming at V came to 4 bases and at J to 0 bases, leaving 17 bases not matched to a gene. The CDR3, as DNA: TGCGCCAGCAGCCCCCGGAAGGCTAGCGGGCTTGTGTCGAACACCGGGGAGCTGTTTTTT. This translates into CASSPRKASGLVSNTGELFF.

The V and J genes are TRBV27 and TRBJ2-7, with 9 bases fitting TRBD1. V shed 3 bases and J 5 bases; nucleotides not matched to a gene: 14. The CDR3 is made up of 17 amino acids. CDR1 and CDR2 (germline): MNHEY, SMNVEV (reference sequence). As DNA, the CDR3 is TGTGCCAGCAGTTTCAGGACAGGGGTTTTGAAGGGTCACGAGCAGTACTTC. Encoded protein: CASSFRTGVLKGHEQYF.

V and J are TRBV9 and TRBJ2-5; a weak D match, TRBD1 (6 bases). Germline V gene data show CDR1 as SGDLS and CDR2 as YYNGEE. The V end was cut by 2 bases, the J end by 4 bases, with 15 bases between. This CDR3 is 15 amino acids long. CDR3 protein: CASSVGASSGETQYF. The DNA of the CDR3 is TGTGCCAGCAGCGTGGGGGCCTCCTCTGGAGAGACCCAGTACTTC.

The V and J genes are TRBV18 and TRBJ2-3, with 9 bases lining up with TRBD2. The V gene's germline CDR1 is KGHSH and CDR2 LQKENI. V lost 3 bases, J lost 2 bases, and 6 bases stayed unmatched. The CDR3 covers 16 residues. CDR3 sequence reads: CASSPPSGASTDTQYF. CDR3 DNA sequence: TGTGCCAGCTCACCGCCTAGCGGGGCCTCCACAGATACGCAGTATTTT.

The rearrangement uses TRBV30 and TRBJ1-6; D is perhaps TRBD1 (6 bases). The CDR3 length is 14 residues. V lost 1 base, J lost 6 bases, and 10 bases lay in between. Germline lookup yields CDR1 GTSNPN and CDR2 SVGIG (reference sequence). The CDR3 is CAWSDIRGNSPLHF. CDR3 coding DNA: TGTGCCTGGAGTGATATCAGGGGTAATTCACCCCTCCACTTT.

This rearrangement joins TRBV2 to TRBJ2-3, with 8 bases fitting TRBD1. V lost 5 bases and J lost 2; bases outside the gene matches: 6. Germline V lookup: CDR1 SNHLY, CDR2 FYNNEI. This CDR3 is built from 15 residues. This CDR3 reads CASSPGGRATDTQYF. The CDR3 nucleotides are TGTGCCAGCAGTCCAGGGGGCAGGGCCACAGATACGCAGTATTTT.

This clone was observed a handful of times. This chain links TRBV10-3 with TRBJ1-4; TRBD1 matches 7 bases. The CDR3 extends over 14 amino acids. With 3 bases clipped from V and 8 bases from J, the junction kept 6 bases outside the gene matches. Germline V lookup: CDR1 ENHRY, CDR2 SYGVKD. CDR3 in DNA: TGTGCCATCAGTGACGGACAGGTGGGGGAAAAACTGTTTTTT. As protein: CAISDGQVGEKLFF.

This chain links TRBV19 with TRBJ2-1; 9 nucleotides match TRBD1. Unmatched junction bases numbered 4, after V lost 6 bases and J lost 4 bases. The CDR3 runs to 14 residues. CDR1 is LNHDA and CDR2 is SQIVND in the germline V gene (reference sequence). CDR3 in amino acids: CASRAGTGYNEQFF. The CDR3 region has the DNA TGTGCCAGTAGGGCCGGGACAGGGTACAATGAGCAGTTCTTC.

The chain recombines TRBV28 with TRBJ1-5, with a weak D call TRBD1 (5 bases). Germline-derived CDR1 and CDR2 are MDHEN and SYDVKM. The V end lost 2 bases, the J end lost 9 bases, and 17 bases lay between the germline ends. CDR3 length equals 15 residues. The CDR3 coding sequence is TGTGCCAGCAGTTTACCCGGGGGAGACCCCAGGCCCCAGCATTTT. Translated, it gives CASSLPGGDPRPQHF.

The V and J genes are TRBV5-4 and TRBJ2-1; D gene unclear. Trimming took 0 bases from V and 5 from J, leaving 9 bases between them. This CDR3 comprises 14 residues. Germline CDR1 SGHNT, CDR2 YYREEE (reference sequence). The CDR3 DNA follows: TGTGCCAGCAGCTTGGGGCTCTCTCACAATGAGCAGTTCTTC. This gives the protein CASSLGLSHNEQFF.

This clone was observed a single time. The V gene is TRBV29-1, the J gene TRBJ2-7, with 7 bases aligning to TRBD1. CDR1 is SQVTM and CDR2 is ANQGSEA in the germline V gene. Losses at the gene ends were 3 bases for V and 6 bases for J; bases not matched to a gene: 8. The CDR3 covers 13 residues. The CDR3 loop is CSVEQTGFSEQYF. The CDR3, as DNA: TGCAGCGTTGAGCAGACAGGGTTCAGCGAGCAGTACTTC.

A few counts support this clone. This sequence joins TRBV28 and TRBJ1-1; D is ambiguous. The CDR3 runs 15 residues. V lost 2 bases and J 4 bases, leaving 14 bases between the germline ends. Germline V CDR1 and CDR2: MDHEN, SYDVKM. This CDR3 reads CASSLVAVSGTEAFF. In DNA, the CDR3 is TGTGCCAGCAGTTTAGTTGCAGTTTCTGGCACTGAAGCTTTCTTT.

This chain's CDR3 is CASSLTRGQGEQYF. The DNA of the CDR3 is TGTGCCAGCAGCCTCACCAGGGGGCAGGGGGAGCAGTACTTC. V and J are TRBV7-9 and TRBJ2-7; 8 positions agree with TRBD1. The V segment lost 5 bases and the J segment 7 bases; nucleotides outside the gene matches: 10. This CDR3 spans 14 amino acids. Germline CDR1 SEHNR, CDR2 FQNEAQ (reference sequence).

The chain links TRBV30 to TRBJ2-2; tentative D call: TRBD1 (6 bases). Germline CDR1 reads GTSNPN; CDR2 reads SVGIG (reference sequence). CDR3 length equals 15 residues. The V and J ends lost 3 bases and 4 bases respectively, with 15 bases between them. The CDR3 coding sequence is TGTGCCTGGAGACTGTCTGAGGGGGTCACCGGGGAGCTGTTTTTT. This translates into CAWRLSEGVTGELFF.

The J gene is TRBJ2-2, the V gene TRBV5-1; TRBD1 might be the D (7 bases). The CDR3 spans 16 residues. V was pared by 3 bases and J by 2 bases, with 14 bases between. The germline V gene has CDR1 SGHRS and CDR2 YFSETQ. CDR3 region: CASSWGDRTNTGELFF. CDR3 DNA sequence: TGCGCCAGCAGCTGGGGGGACAGAACCAACACCGGGGAGCTGTTTTTT.

The CDR3 is CAWAPKGAHDEQYF. DNA of the CDR3: TGTGCCTGGGCCCCAAAGGGGGCCCATGACGAGCAGTACTTC. The rearrangement links TRBV30 to TRBJ2-7; 7 bases fit TRBD1. The CDR3 consists of 14 residues. After removal of 5 bases from V and 5 bases from J, the junction contained 12 bases not matched to a gene. From germline, CDR1 is GTSNPN and CDR2 SVGIG (reference sequence).